The T cell receptor (beta chain) under discussion was sequenced for a study of OX40 agonist ivuxolimab in advanced cancers. The germline V gene has CDR1 MNHEY and CDR2 SMNVEV (reference sequence). With 9 bases clipped from V and 4 bases from J, the junction kept 4 bases outside the gene matches. The CDR3 is 12 amino acids. Profiled with immunoSEQ multiplex PCR; TCRdb holds only in-frame clones, not every one. The data contain tens of thousands of clones, about 80% of them singletons. This chain joins TRBV27 and TRBJ2-3; 7 positions agree with TRBD2. The specimen comprised CD4+ or CD8+ T cells sorted from blood, sampled in a trial of the OX40 agonist ivuxolimab. The clonotype was recovered from an adult with an advanced solid tumor such as melanoma, head and neck, liver or kidney cancer. CDR3 region: CASGLDSDTQYF. The DNA for the CDR3 is TGTGCCAGTGGACTAGACTCAGATACGCAGTATTTT.